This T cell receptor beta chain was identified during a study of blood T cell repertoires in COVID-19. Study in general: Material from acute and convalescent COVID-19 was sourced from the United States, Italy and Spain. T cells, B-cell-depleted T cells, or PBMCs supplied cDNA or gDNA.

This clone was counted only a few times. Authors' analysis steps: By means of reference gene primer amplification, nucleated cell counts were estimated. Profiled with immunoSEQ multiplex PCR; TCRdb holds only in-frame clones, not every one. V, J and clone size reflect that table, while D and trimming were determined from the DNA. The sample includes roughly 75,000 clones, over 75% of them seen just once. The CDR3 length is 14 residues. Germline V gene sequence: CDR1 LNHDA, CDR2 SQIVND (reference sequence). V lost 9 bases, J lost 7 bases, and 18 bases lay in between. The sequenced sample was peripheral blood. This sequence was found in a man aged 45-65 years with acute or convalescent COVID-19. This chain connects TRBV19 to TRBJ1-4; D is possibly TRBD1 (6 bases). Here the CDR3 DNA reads TGTGCCAGCCACAATATAGGCAGGGGTGAAAAACTGTTTTTT. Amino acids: CASHNIGRGEKLFF.